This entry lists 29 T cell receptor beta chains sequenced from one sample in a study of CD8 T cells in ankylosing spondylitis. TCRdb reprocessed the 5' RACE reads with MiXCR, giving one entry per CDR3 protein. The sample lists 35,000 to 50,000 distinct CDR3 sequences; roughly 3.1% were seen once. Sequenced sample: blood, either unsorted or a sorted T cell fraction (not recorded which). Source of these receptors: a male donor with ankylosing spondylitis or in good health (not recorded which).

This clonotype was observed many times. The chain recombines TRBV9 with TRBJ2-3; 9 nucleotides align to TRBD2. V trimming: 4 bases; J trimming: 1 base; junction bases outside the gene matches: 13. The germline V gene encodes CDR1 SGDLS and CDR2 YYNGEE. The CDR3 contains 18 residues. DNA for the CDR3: TGTGCCAGCAGCTTCCGCGCCGGGGCTAGCGGGGGCACAGATACGCAGTATTTT. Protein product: CASSFRAGASGGTDTQYF.

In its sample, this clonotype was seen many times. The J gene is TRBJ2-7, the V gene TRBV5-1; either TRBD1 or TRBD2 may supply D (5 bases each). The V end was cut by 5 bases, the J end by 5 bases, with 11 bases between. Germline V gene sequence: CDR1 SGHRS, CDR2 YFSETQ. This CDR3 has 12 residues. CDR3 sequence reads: CASRAPGHEQYV. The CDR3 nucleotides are TGCGCCAGCAGGGCCCCGGGACACGAGCAGTACGTC.

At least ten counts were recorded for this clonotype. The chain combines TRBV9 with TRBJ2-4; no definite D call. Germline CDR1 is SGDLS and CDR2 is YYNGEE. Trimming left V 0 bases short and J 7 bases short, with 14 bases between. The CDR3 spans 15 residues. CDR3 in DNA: TGTGCCAGCAGCGTAGCCTGGGGTATCGGGAACATTCAGTACTTC. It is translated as CASSVAWGIGNIQYF.

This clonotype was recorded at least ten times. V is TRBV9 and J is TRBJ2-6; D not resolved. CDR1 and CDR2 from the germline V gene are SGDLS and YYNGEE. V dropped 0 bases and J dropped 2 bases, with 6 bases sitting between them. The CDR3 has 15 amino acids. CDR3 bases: TGTGCCAGCAGCGTAGGGGTCGCTGGGGCCAACGTCCTGACTTTC. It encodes CASSVGVAGANVLTF.

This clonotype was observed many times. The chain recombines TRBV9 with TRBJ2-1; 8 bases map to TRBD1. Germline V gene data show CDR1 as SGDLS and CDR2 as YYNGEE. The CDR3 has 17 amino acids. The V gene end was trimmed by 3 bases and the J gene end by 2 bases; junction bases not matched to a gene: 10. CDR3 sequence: CASSGGRGLPPYNEQFF. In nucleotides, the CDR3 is TGTGCCAGCAGCGGAGGCAGGGGGCTTCCGCCCTACAATGAGCAGTTCTTC.

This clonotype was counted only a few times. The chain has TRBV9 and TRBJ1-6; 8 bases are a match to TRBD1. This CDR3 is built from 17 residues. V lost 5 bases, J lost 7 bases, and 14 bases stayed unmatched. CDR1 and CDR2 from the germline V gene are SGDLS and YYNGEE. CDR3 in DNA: TGTGCCAGCAGTCCCTCTCCGACAGGGGCTGGGAATTCACCCCTCCACTTT. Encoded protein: CASSPSPTGAGNSPLHF.

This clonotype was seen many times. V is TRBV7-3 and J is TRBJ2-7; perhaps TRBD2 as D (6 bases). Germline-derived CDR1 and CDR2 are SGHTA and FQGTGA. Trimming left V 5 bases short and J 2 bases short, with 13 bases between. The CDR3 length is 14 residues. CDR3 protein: CASSQPGDPYEQYV. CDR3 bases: TGTGCCAGCAGCCAACCGGGGGACCCCTACGAGCAGTACGTC.

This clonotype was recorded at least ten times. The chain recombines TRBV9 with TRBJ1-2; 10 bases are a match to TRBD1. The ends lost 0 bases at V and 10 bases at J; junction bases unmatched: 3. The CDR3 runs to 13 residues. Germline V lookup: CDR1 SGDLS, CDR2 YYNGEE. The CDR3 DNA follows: TGTGCCAGCAGCGTAGGACAGGGGGCTTCCTACACCTTC. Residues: CASSVGQGASYTF.

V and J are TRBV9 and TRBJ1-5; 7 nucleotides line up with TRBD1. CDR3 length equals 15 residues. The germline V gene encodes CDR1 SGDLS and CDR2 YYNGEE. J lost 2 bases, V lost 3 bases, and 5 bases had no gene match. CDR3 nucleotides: TGTGCCAGCAGCGCGACAGGGTTGCGCAATCAGCCCCAGCATTTT. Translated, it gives CASSATGLRNQPQHF.

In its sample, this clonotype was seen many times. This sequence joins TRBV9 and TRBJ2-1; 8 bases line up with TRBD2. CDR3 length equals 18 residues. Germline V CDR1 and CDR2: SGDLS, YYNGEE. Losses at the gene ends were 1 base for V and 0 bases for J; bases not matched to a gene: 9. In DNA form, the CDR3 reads TGTGCCAGCAGCGTACTACAGGGAACTAGCGGCTCCTACAATGAGCAGTTCTTC. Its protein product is CASSVLQGTSGSYNEQFF.

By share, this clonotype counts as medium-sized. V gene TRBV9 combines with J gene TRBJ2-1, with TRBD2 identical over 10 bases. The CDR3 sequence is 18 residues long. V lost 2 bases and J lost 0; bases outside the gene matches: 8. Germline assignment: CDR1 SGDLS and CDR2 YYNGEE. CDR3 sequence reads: CASSVASGGRSSYNEQFF. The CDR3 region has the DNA TGTGCCAGCAGCGTTGCTAGCGGGGGTCGTAGCTCCTACAATGAGCAGTTCTTC.

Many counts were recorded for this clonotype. Here the CDR3 DNA reads TGTGCCAGCAGCGGGCTGGCGGGAGGGGGACAAGAGACCCAGTACTTC. Its translation: CASSGLAGGGQETQYF. This chain joins TRBV9 and TRBJ2-5, with 9 bases aligning to TRBD2. Unmatched junction bases numbered 8, after V lost 3 bases and J lost 2 bases. The CDR3 length is 16 residues. Germline V gene lookup returns CDR1 SGDLS and CDR2 YYNGEE. The full variable domain, completed using reference TRBV9 and TRBJ2-5, is DSGVTQTPKHLITATGQRVTLRCSPRSGDLSVYWYQQSLDQGLQFLIQYYNGEERAKGNILERFSAQQFPDLHSELNLSSLELGDSALYFCASSGLAGGGQETQYFGPGTRLLVL.

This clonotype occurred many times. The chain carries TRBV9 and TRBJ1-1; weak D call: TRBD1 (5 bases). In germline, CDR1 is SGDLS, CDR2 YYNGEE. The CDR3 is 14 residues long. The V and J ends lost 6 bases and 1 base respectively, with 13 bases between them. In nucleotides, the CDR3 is TGTGCCAGCACCCCGGATGGGACGAACACTGAAGCTTTCTTT. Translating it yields CASTPDGTNTEAFF. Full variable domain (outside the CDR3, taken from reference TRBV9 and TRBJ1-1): DSGVTQTPKHLITATGQRVTLRCSPRSGDLSVYWYQQSLDQGLQFLIQYYNGEERAKGNILERFSAQQFPDLHSELNLSSLELGDSALYFCASTPDGTNTEAFFGQGTRLTVV.

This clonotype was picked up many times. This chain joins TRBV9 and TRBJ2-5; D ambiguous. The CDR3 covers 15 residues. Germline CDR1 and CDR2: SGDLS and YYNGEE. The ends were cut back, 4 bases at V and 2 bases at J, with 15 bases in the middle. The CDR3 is CASSTQPTGQETQYF. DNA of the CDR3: TGTGCCAGCAGCACCCAACCGACGGGTCAAGAGACCCAGTACTTC.

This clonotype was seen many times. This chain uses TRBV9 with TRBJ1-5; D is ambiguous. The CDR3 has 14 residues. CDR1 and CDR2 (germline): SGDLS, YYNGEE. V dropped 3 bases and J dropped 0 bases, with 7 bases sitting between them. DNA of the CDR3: TGTGCCAGCAGCGGGACCTATAGCAATCAGCCCCAGCATTTT. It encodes CASSGTYSNQPQHF.

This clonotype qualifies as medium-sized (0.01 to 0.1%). The CDR3 loop is CASSVGGLAGRGETQYF. CDR3 nucleotide sequence: TGTGCCAGCAGCGTAGGGGGACTAGCGGGACGCGGAGAGACCCAGTACTTC. V and J are TRBV9 and TRBJ2-5; TRBD2 agrees at 13 bases. Germline V gene sequence: CDR1 SGDLS, CDR2 YYNGEE. This CDR3 region has 17 residues. Trimming at V came to 0 bases and at J to 4 bases, leaving 6 bases not matched to a gene.

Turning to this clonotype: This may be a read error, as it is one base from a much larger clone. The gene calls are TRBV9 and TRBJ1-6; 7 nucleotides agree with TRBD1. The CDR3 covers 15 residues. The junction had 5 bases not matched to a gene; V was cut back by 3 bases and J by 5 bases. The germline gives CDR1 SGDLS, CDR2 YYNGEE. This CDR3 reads CASSGDSGDNSPLHF. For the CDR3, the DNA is TGTGCCAGCAGCGGGGACAGTGGGGATAATTCACCCCTCCACTTT.

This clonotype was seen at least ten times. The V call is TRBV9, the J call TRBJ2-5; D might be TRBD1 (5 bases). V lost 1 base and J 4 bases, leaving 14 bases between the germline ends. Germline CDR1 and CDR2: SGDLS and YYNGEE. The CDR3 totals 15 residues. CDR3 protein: CASSVRGDRIETQYF. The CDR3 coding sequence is TGTGCCAGCAGCGTAAGGGGTGATAGAATAGAGACCCAGTACTTC.

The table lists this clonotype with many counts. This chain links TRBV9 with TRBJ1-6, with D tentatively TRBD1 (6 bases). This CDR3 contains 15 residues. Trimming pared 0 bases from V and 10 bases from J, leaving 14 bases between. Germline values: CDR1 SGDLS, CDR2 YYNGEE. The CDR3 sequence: CASSVEGHGYSPLHF. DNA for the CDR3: TGTGCCAGCAGCGTAGAGGGACATGGATACTCACCCCTCCACTTT.

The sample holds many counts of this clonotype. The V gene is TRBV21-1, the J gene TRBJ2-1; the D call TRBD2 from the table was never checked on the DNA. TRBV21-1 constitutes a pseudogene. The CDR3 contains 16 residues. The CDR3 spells CASSSGAGGSYNEQFF. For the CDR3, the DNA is TGTGCCAGCAGCTCAGGGGCGGGGGGGTCCTACAATGAGCAGTTCTTC.

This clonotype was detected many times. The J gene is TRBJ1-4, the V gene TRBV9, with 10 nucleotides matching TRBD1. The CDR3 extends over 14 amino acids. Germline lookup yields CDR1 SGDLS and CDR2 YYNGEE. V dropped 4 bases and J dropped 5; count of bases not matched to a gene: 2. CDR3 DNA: TGTGCCAGCAGCCGGGGACAGGGGAATGAAAAACTGTTTTTT. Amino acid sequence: CASSRGQGNEKLFF.

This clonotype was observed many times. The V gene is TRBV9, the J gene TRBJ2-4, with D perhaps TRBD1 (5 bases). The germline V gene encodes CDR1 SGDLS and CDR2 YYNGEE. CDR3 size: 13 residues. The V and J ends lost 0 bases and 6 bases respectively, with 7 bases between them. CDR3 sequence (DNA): TGTGCCAGCAGCGTAGGAAGGGGAAACATTCAGTACTTC. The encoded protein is CASSVGRGNIQYF.

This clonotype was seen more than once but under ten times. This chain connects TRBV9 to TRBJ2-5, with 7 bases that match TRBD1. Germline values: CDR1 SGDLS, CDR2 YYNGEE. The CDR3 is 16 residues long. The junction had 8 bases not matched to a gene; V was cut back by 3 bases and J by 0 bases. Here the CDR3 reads CASSATATGYQETQYF. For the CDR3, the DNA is TGTGCCAGCAGCGCTACTGCGACAGGGTACCAAGAGACCCAGTACTTC.

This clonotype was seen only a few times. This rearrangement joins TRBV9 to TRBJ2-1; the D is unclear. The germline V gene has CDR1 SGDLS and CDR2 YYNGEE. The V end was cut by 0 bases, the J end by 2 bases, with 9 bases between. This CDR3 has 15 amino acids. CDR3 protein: CASSVDPAPYNEQFF. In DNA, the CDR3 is TGTGCCAGCAGCGTAGATCCAGCTCCCTACAATGAGCAGTTCTTC.

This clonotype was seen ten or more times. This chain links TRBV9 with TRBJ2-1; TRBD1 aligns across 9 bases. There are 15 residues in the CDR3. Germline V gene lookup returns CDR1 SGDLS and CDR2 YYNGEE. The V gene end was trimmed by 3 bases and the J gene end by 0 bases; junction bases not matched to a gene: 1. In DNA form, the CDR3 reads TGTGCCAGCAGCGAACAGGGGGCCTCCTACAATGAGCAGTTCTTC. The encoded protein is CASSEQGASYNEQFF.

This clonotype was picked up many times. CDR3 nucleotide sequence: TGTGCCAGCGGATCCGGGACCAGCACAGATACGCAGTATTTT. Protein product: CASGSGTSTDTQYF. The chain recombines TRBV9 with TRBJ2-3; D is tentatively TRBD1 or TRBD2 (5 bases each). This CDR3 has 14 residues. Trimming removed 7 bases at V and 0 bases at J, with 12 bases between. Germline loops: CDR1 SGDLS, CDR2 YYNGEE.

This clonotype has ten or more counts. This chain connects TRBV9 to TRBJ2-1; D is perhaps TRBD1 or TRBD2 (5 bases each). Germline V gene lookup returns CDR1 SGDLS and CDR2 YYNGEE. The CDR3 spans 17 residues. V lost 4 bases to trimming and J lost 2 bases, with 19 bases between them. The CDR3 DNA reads TGTGCCAGCAGCCCCCGACGTGGGGCTAGCCCCTACAATGAGCAGTTCTTC. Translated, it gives CASSPRRGASPYNEQFF.

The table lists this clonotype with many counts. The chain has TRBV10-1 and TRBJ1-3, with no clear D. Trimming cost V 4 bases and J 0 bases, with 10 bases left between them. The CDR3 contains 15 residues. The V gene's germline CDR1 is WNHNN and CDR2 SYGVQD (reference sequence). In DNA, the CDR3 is TGCGCCAGCAGTGGAGAGCGGCGCTCTGGAAACACCATATATTTT. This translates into CASSGERRSGNTIYF.

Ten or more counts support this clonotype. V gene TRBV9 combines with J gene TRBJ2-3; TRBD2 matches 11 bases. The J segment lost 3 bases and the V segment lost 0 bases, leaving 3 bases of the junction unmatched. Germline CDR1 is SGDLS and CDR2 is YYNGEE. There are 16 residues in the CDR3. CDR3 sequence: CASSVASGGNTDTQYF. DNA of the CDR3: TGTGCCAGCAGCGTAGCTAGCGGGGGGAATACAGATACGCAGTATTTT.